Detailed here is one T cell receptor (beta chain). What it recognizes is unknown. This record belongs to a study of post-analysis software for immune sequencing data. Germline CDR1 reads SGHRS; CDR2 reads YFSETQ. This CDR3 is 14 amino acids long. V was clipped by 3 bases and J by 0 bases, with 9 bases between them. Unique-molecular-identifier-tagged TCR beta cDNA libraries were used. cDNA molecules numbering roughly 0.5 million came from about 0.94 to 9.7 million T cells. TCRdb reprocessed the PCR reads via MiXCR and lists one record per CDR3 protein. This sample has around 700,000 distinct CDR3 sequences, with around 64% found just once. Study-wide findings and caveats: Among multiple sclerosis patients, normalized Chao1 diversity was significantly below that of controls. By F measure, samples from a shared preparation batch strongly co-clustered. In patients, 4 to 6 TRBV segments were more frequent than in controls, with TRBV5-6, TRBV5-1 and TRBV20-1 among them.

The chain couples TRBV5-1 to TRBJ1-2; weak D call: TRBD1 (6 bases). The sample consisted of blood. This TCR came from a girl aged 2-9 years with multiple sclerosis. CDR3 amino acids: CASSWGQANYGYTF. Written as DNA, the CDR3 is TGCGCCAGCAGCTGGGGACAAGCTAACTATGGCTACACCTTC.